The 2 T cell receptor beta chains listed next were all sequenced from one sample in a study of cytomegalovirus exposure and HLA in healthy donors. It was with 60 Vbeta and 13 Jbeta primers that the PCR ran. Some clones are missing from TCRdb's copy, which holds only in-frame ones; the method was immunoSEQ multiplex PCR. The profile covers approximately 110,000 clones, with 75% to 85% appearing a single time and roughly 3.5% taken by the ten largest. Sequencing was done on a sample of PBMCs. Receptor source: a man aged 35 to 55 in good health and CMV-seronegative.

The chain joins TRBV9 to TRBJ1-2; unclear D gene. Germline-derived CDR1 and CDR2 are SGDLS and YYNGEE. With 4 bases removed from V and 4 bases from J, the gap between germline ends came to 17 bases. The length of the CDR3 is 15 residues. The CDR3 region is CASSPDLGSLYGYTF. The CDR3 nucleotides are TGTGCCAGCAGCCCGGATCTTGGGAGCCTCTATGGCTACACCTTC.

V and J are TRBV5-5 and TRBJ2-7; D is unclear. Germline CDR1 and CDR2: SGHKS and YYEKEE (reference sequence). The CDR3 is made up of 13 amino acids. The V end was cut by 3 bases, the J end by 2 bases, with 9 bases between. The CDR3 loop reads CASSSRGTYEQYF. Written as DNA, the CDR3 is TGTGCCAGCAGCTCCCGCGGTACCTACGAGCAGTACTTC.